The rows below give T cell receptor beta chains drawn from one sample of a study of shared T cell receptors in the human thymus. Produced via immunoSEQ multiplex PCR; TCRdb's table is partial and in-frame only. The table shows 600,000 to 900,000 clones, with 80% to 90% occurring only once. The same sample was also studied in work on human thymus T cells.

Sequencing was performed on thymocytes. The receptors derive from a girl under three years old with a congenital heart defect. CDR3s include the opening cysteine and the closing phenylalanine or tryptophan. A D gene is named only where the DNA matches it firmly. Not every row has a clone size; where given, it reads once, few, many or a size class.

j_call,d_call,v_call,clone_size,cdr3_length,cdr3_nt,cdr3_aa
TRBJ2-3,-,TRBV29-1,-,17,TGCAGCGTTGCACCCCGTTCAGCGCGCCTTAGCACAGATACGCAGTATTTT,CSVAPRSARLSTDTQYF
TRBJ2-6,TRBD1,TRBV6-1,once,17,TGTGCCAGCAGTGAGGGACAGGTGGGCTCTGGGGCCAACGTCCTGACTTTC,CASSEGQVGSGANVLTF
TRBJ1-6,-,TRBV15,once,18,TGTGCCACCAGCAGAACCCTAGACCCTAGCTCCTATAATTCACCCCTCCACTTT,CATSRTLDPSSYNSPLHF
TRBJ2-3,-,TRBV6-4,-,15,TGTGCCAGCAGTGCAATGGGGGGAAGCACAGATACGCAGTATTTT,CASSAMGGSTDTQYF
TRBJ1-6,TRBD1,TRBV10-3,-,16,TGTGCCATCAGTGTTAATGGTTGGACAGGGGAGTCACCCCTCCACTTT,CAISVNGWTGESPLHF
TRBJ2-5,TRBD1,TRBV5-1,-,15,TGCGCCAGCGGAGGGACAGGGGGCCCGGGGCAGACCCAGTACTTC,CASGGTGGPGQTQYF
TRBJ2-7,TRBD1,TRBV9,-,15,TGTGCCAGCAGCCCCAGGGGGCGTTTTACCTACGAGCAGTACTTC,CASSPRGRFTYEQYF
TRBJ2-2,-,TRBV19,-,16,TGTGCCAGTAGTATTCTAGGGGGGGGCCATTACGGGGAGCTGTTTTTT,CASSILGGGHYGELFF
TRBJ2-7,-,TRBV5-8,-,17,TGTGCCAGCAGTTGTTCGACCGGACAGCACCTTAGACACGAGCAGTACTTC,CASSCSTGQHLRHEQYF
TRBJ2-1,TRBD1,TRBV5-6,-,16,TGTGCCAGCAGCCAGAACCCCGGGACAGCATTCAATGAGCAGTTCTTC,CASSQNPGTAFNEQFF
TRBJ1-2,-,TRBV4-1,-,15,TGCGCCAGCAGCCAAGATTACTTCGCGGACTATGGCTACACCTTC,CASSQDYFADYGYTF
TRBJ2-2,-,TRBV27,-,14,TGTGCCAGCAGTTTGACAGTTAACACCGGGGAGCTGTTTTTT,CASSLTVNTGELFF
TRBJ1-2,TRBD1,TRBV15,-,15,TGTGCCACCAGCAGGGCTACAGGGGGCGAGGATGGCTACACCTTC,CATSRATGGEDGYTF
TRBJ1-6,-,TRBV6-5,-,15,TGTGCCAGCGTCGCTAAAGGGGGACGAAATTCACCCCTCCACTTT,CASVAKGGRNSPLHF
TRBJ2-1,-,TRBV5-1,-,16,TGCGCCAGCAGCTTGGGGTCCGGGATACCCTACAATGAGCAGTTCTTC,CASSLGSGIPYNEQFF
TRBJ2-2,TRBD2,TRBV11-2,-,15,TGTGCCAGCAGCCCGGGACTAGCGCGGACCGGGGAGCTGTTTTTT,CASSPGLARTGELFF
TRBJ2-7,TRBD2,TRBV7-9,-,12,TGTGCCAGCAGCTTTGGGAGGGACGAGCAGTACTTC,CASSFGRDEQYF
TRBJ1-2,TRBD1,TRBV5-4,-,15,TGTGCCAGCAGCTTGGTAGGGGACAGGGACTATGGCTACACCTTC,CASSLVGDRDYGYTF
TRBJ2-1,TRBD2,TRBV5-4,-,16,TGTGCCAGCAGCAGCGGACTAGCGGGGTTAGAAAATGAGCAGTTCTTC,CASSSGLAGLENEQFF
TRBJ2-5,-,TRBV9,-,14,TGTGCCAGCAGCGTATTTCCAGGGAAAGAGACCCAGTACTTC,CASSVFPGKETQYF
TRBJ2-7,-,TRBV6-6,-,15,TGTGCCACTACTTCCATTTTCGTCCGTACCTACGAGCAGTACTTC,CATTSIFVRTYEQYF
TRBJ1-2,TRBD1,TRBV7-9,-,15,TGTGCCAGCAGCTTATCGGGACAGGGGGCTTTTGGCTACACCTTC,CASSLSGQGAFGYTF
TRBJ1-5,-,TRBV28,-,14,TGTGCCAGCAGTTTATGCTTTTGCAATCAGCCCCAGCATTTT,CASSLCFCNQPQHF
TRBJ1-6,-,TRBV7-9,-,17,TGTGCCAGCAGCTTAGCAGGTGGCCGGGCCTATAATTCACCCCTCCACTTT,CASSLAGGRAYNSPLHF
TRBJ1-4,-,TRBV9,-,15,TGTGCCAGCAGCCCTGGGGGGGGCGAAACTGAAAAACTGTTTTTT,CASSPGGGETEKLFF
TRBJ1-3,-,TRBV9,-,18,TGTGCCAGCAGCGTAAAGGCCCCTAGCGGGGGCGATAGAAACACCATATATTTT,CASSVKAPSGGDRNTIYF
TRBJ1-1,TRBD1,TRBV19,-,16,TGTGCCAGTAGTATCGTGACAGGGGAAATGAACACTGAAGCTTTCTTT,CASSIVTGEMNTEAFF
TRBJ1-1,-,TRBV11-2,-,12,TGTGCCAGCGGGGGGGAGAACACTGAAGCTTTCTTT,CASGGENTEAFF
TRBJ2-3,-,TRBV19,-,17,TGTGCCAGTAGTACCCCCCTTGGCGCGCGGGGTAAGGATACGCAGTATTTT,CASSTPLGARGKDTQYF
TRBJ1-3,-,TRBV7-2,-,15,TGTGCCAGCAGCGTGAGGCCAGGGTCGGGAAACACCATATATTTT,CASSVRPGSGNTIYF
TRBJ2-3,TRBD2,TRBV5-1,few,18,TGCGCCAGCAGCTTGACCGAGGGGGTGCGGGGGGACACAGATACGCAGTATTTT,CASSLTEGVRGDTDTQYF
TRBJ1-1,TRBD1,TRBV6-5,-,13,TGTGCCACCCCCAGGGGGCAGGGAGGTGAAGCTTTCTTT,CATPRGQGGEAFF
TRBJ1-4,TRBD1,TRBV7-9,-,14,TGTGCCAGCAGCTACACAGGGGCGTATGAAAAACTGTTTTTT,CASSYTGAYEKLFF
TRBJ1-1,-,TRBV27,-,14,TGTGCCAGCAGTTTCACGGGTTTACGCCTCGAAGCTTTCTTT,CASSFTGLRLEAFF
TRBJ2-3,TRBD2,TRBV5-1,-,15,TGCGCCAGCAGCTTGCTAGCGGGGGTTAGAGATACGCAGTATTTT,CASSLLAGVRDTQYF
TRBJ2-5,TRBD1,TRBV14,-,15,TGTGCCAGCAGCCAAGAGGGACAGTTCCAAGAGACCCAGTACTTC,CASSQEGQFQETQYF
TRBJ1-2,-,TRBV19,once,14,TGTGCCAGTAGTAGTGACATGTATGACTATGGCTACACCTTC,CASSSDMYDYGYTF
TRBJ2-7,TRBD1,TRBV10-2,-,13,TGCGCCACGGGGGACAGGGGTAGGGACGAGCAGTACTTC,CATGDRGRDEQYF
TRBJ1-6,-,TRBV23-1,-,16,TGCGTGGAAGGCAGGGTTCCCAGCTCCTATAATTCACCCCTCCACTTT,CVEGRVPSSYNSPLHF
TRBJ1-6,-,TRBV4-2,once,16,TGTGCCAGCAGCCATGGATCGCTGGGGAGGGTGGCACACCTCCACTTT,CASSHGSLGRVAHLHF
TRBJ1-2,TRBD1,TRBV4-1,-,18,TGCGCCAGCAGCCAAGTATTTGTCGGGACAGGGGAAGAGCTTGGCTACACCTTC,CASSQVFVGTGEELGYTF
TRBJ2-7,-,TRBV10-1,once,14,TGCGCCAGCAGTGAGTCAGGAGAACAATACGAGCAGTACTTC,CASSESGEQYEQYF
TRBJ2-5,TRBD2,TRBV4-1,-,15,TGCGCCAGCAGCCGAGTAGCGGGGGCACAAGAGACCCAGTACTTC,CASSRVAGAQETQYF
TRBJ1-2,-,TRBV6-5,-,14,TGTGCCAGCAGTTACTCCGGACTTTTCTATGGCTACACCTTC,CASSYSGLFYGYTF